These T cell receptor beta chains were read from a single sample in a study of siplizumab effects on memory and regulatory T cells. Sequenced by immunoSEQ multiplex PCR; TCRdb stores in-frame clones only, minus some. This sample carries over 100,000 clones, around nine tenths of them seen once, and the ten largest clones take 0.85% to 1.2%. Sequencing input: CD4+ T cells sorted from blood. These receptor sequences come from a human donor in good health. CDR3s include the opening cysteine and the closing phenylalanine or tryptophan. Each record gives: J gene, clone size, D gene, V gene, CDR3 DNA, CDR3 protein. The D gene is left open where the match is weak. Rows give clone size only sometimes, using once, few, many, or a class for an expanded clone.

TRBJ2-4,-,-,TRBV7-9,TGTGCCAGCAGCCCGCACCCTCTCGCGGGAAAAAACATTCAGTACTTC,CASSPHPLAGKNIQYF
TRBJ2-1,-,-,TRBV19,TGTGCCAGTAGCACTGAAAGCAGAGGGCCGAAGCAGTTCTTC,CASSTESRGPKQFF
TRBJ1-4,-,TRBD1,TRBV5-4,TGTGCCAGCAGCTTGATGACAGGGTCGAATTCGGAAAAACTGTTTTTT,CASSLMTGSNSEKLFF
TRBJ2-1,-,TRBD2,TRBV5-1,TGCGCCAGCAGCTTGACTAGCGGGGCCTACAATGAGCAGTTCTTC,CASSLTSGAYNEQFF
TRBJ2-7,-,-,TRBV30,TGTGCCTGGAGTTCCCCCGAGCAGTACTTC,CAWSSPEQYF
TRBJ1-1,-,-,TRBV28,TGTGCCAGCGCGCTGAGACGTTGGACTGAAGCTTTCTTT,CASALRRWTEAFF
TRBJ1-1,-,TRBD1,TRBV4-1,TGCGCCAGCAGCCGCACCCCAGCTACAGGGGGCTCTGAAGCTTTCTTT,CASSRTPATGGSEAFF
TRBJ1-1,once,-,TRBV28,TGTGCCACCGCGGATCAGGGAATACGGGGCACTGAAGCTTTCTTT,CATADQGIRGTEAFF
TRBJ2-1,-,-,TRBV6-5,TGTGCCAGCAGTTACTCATCCGGCACCTTGAATGAGCAGTTCTTC,CASSYSSGTLNEQFF
TRBJ2-5,-,-,TRBV14,TGTGCCAGCAGCCATGGTGGGGGACACGGGGAGACCCAGTACTTC,CASSHGGGHGETQYF
TRBJ2-7,once,-,TRBV10-3,TGTGCCATCAGCCCCCAGGGGAACGAGCAGTACTTC,CAISPQGNEQYF
TRBJ2-6,-,-,TRBV7-3,TGTGCCAGCAGTACAGGGCTAAGCTCTGGGGCCAACGTCCTGACTTTC,CASSTGLSSGANVLTF
TRBJ2-7,-,-,TRBV30,TGTGCCTGGAGCGCGATTCGTGCGAACGAGCAGTACTTC,CAWSAIRANEQYF
TRBJ2-7,-,-,TRBV19,TGTGCCAGTAGTACAGGGTTGCCTTTCGAGCAGTACTTC,CASSTGLPFEQYF
TRBJ2-4,-,-,TRBV2,TGTGCCAGCTCGGTGAACAGCATTCAGTACTTC,CASSVNSIQYF
TRBJ2-4,once,TRBD2,TRBV7-9,TGTGCCAGCAGCTTCGGCCTGAGGGGAGGGGCCAATCGGGGAAACATTCAGTACTTC,CASSFGLRGGANRGNIQYF